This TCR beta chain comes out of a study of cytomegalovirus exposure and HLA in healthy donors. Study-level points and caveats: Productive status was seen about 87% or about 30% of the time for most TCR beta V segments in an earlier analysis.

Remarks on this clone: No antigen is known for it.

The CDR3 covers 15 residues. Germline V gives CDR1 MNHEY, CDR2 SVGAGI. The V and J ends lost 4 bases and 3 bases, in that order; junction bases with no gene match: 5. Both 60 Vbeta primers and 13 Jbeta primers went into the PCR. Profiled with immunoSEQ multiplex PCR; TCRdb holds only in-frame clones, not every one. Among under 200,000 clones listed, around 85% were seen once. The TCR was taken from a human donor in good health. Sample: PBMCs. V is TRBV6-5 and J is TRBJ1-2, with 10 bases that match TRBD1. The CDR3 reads CASSSPGQGYYGYTF. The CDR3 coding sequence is TGTGCCAGCAGTTCCCCGGGACAGGGGTACTATGGCTACACCTTC.